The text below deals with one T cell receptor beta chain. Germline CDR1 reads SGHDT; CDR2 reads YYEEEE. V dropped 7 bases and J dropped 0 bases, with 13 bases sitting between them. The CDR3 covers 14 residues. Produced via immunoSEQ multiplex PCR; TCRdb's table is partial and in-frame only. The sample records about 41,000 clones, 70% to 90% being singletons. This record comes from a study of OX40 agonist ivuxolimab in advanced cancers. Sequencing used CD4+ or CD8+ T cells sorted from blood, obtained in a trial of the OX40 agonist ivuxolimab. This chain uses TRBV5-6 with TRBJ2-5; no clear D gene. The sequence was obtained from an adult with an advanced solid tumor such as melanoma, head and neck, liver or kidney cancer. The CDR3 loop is CASHTRGYQETQYF. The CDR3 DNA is TGTGCCAGCCATACCCGTGGGTACCAAGAGACCCAGTACTTC.